This is a list of T cell receptor beta chains from one sample in a study of PD-L1 blockade in urothelial cancer. Measured with immunoSEQ multiplex PCR; TCRdb has only the in-frame clones, and not every one. The sample has 25,000 to 30,000 clones; around 80% are singletons. The sequences come from PBMCs, collected around atezolizumab (anti-PD-L1) treatment. These receptors originate from a man in his 70s with urothelial cancer. CDR3s leave out the opening cysteine and the closing phenylalanine or tryptophan.

v_gene: TRBV7-3; j_gene: TRBJ1-2; CDR3aa: ASSFQPGTLPYT
v_gene: TRBV5-1; j_gene: TRBJ2-7; CDR3aa: ASTPTSGTEQY
v_gene: TRBV28; j_gene: TRBJ1-3; CDR3aa: ASSSAGGAGNTIY
v_gene: TRBV5-4; j_gene: TRBJ1-2; CDR3aa: ASSSQTRANYGYT
v_gene: TRBV7-2; j_gene: TRBJ1-2; CDR3aa: ASSSRDRPYGYT
v_gene: TRBV5-3; j_gene: TRBJ1-1; CDR3aa: ARSARTDQKNTEAF
v_gene: TRBV7-9; j_gene: TRBJ2-5; CDR3aa: ASSLLSGGFEETQY
v_gene: TRBV6-1; j_gene: TRBJ2-7; CDR3aa: ASRLGQGRWGEQY
v_gene: TRBV18; j_gene: TRBJ2-7; CDR3aa: ASSPSWDRGNEQY
v_gene: TRBV7-9; j_gene: TRBJ2-7; CDR3aa: ASSPAYEQY
v_gene: TRBV2; j_gene: TRBJ2-5; CDR3aa: ASRDWDSRETQY
v_gene: TRBV11-2; j_gene: TRBJ2-3; CDR3aa: ASSPGRGGQGTDTQY
v_gene: TRBV5-1; j_gene: TRBJ1-3; CDR3aa: ASSFGQASSGNTIY
v_gene: TRBV27; j_gene: TRBJ1-5; CDR3aa: ASRLRAGGAVQPQH
v_gene: TRBV7-2; j_gene: TRBJ1-4; CDR3aa: ASSLGGQGNEKLF
v_gene: TRBV5-1; j_gene: TRBJ1-1; CDR3aa: ASSQQGTKKAF
v_gene: TRBV28; j_gene: TRBJ2-1; CDR3aa: ASSYSGRREF
v_gene: TRBV30; j_gene: TRBJ2-2; CDR3aa: AWGQDTGELF
v_gene: TRBV25-1; j_gene: TRBJ1-5; CDR3aa: ASSGGGPGQPQH
v_gene: TRBV25-1; j_gene: TRBJ1-2; CDR3aa: ASRPPGVWYGYT
v_gene: TRBV4-1; j_gene: TRBJ1-2; CDR3aa: ASSQADSYGYT
v_gene: TRBV2; j_gene: TRBJ1-5; CDR3aa: ASTETGSNQPQH
v_gene: TRBV18; j_gene: TRBJ2-7; CDR3aa: ASSLEGLAVLSYEQY
v_gene: TRBV11-3; j_gene: TRBJ2-1; CDR3aa: ASSRGENEQF
v_gene: TRBV6-5; j_gene: TRBJ2-7; CDR3aa: ASSQGLAANEQY
v_gene: TRBV6-1; j_gene: TRBJ2-1; CDR3aa: ASSQGFYNEQF
v_gene: TRBV7-8; j_gene: TRBJ2-7; CDR3aa: ASSSGGGGNEQY
v_gene: TRBV28; j_gene: TRBJ2-2; CDR3aa: ASSRQGGTGELF
v_gene: TRBV6-1; j_gene: TRBJ1-1; CDR3aa: ASRFVRLGETEAF
v_gene: TRBV5-6; j_gene: TRBJ2-5; CDR3aa: ATSTGGIRETQY
v_gene: TRBV28; j_gene: TRBJ2-7; CDR3aa: ASSPYRGVIYEQY
v_gene: TRBV27; j_gene: TRBJ1-2; CDR3aa: ASSSLSGDRGGYT
v_gene: TRBV11-3; j_gene: TRBJ2-2; CDR3aa: ASSLGVEGELF
v_gene: TRBV7-9; j_gene: TRBJ2-4; CDR3aa: ASSFGTGQVTIQY
v_gene: TRBV29-1; j_gene: TRBJ2-7; CDR3aa: SVERPGESNEQY
v_gene: TRBV14; j_gene: TRBJ2-2; CDR3aa: ASSQVQGTNTGELF
v_gene: TRBV2; j_gene: TRBJ2-3; CDR3aa: ATTSDRGADTQY
v_gene: TRBV19; j_gene: TRBJ1-1; CDR3aa: ASGLLNTEAF
v_gene: TRBV11-2; j_gene: TRBJ2-5; CDR3aa: ASSLDSLASVN
v_gene: TRBV5-1; j_gene: TRBJ2-7; CDR3aa: ASSSGTTLPYEQY
v_gene: TRBV7-2; j_gene: TRBJ1-5; CDR3aa: ASSLVVTGVGQPQH
v_gene: TRBV19; j_gene: TRBJ2-3; CDR3aa: ASSPPGQRDTQY
v_gene: TRBV18; j_gene: TRBJ2-1; CDR3aa: ASSPIPGLAGVVQF
v_gene: TRBV30; j_gene: TRBJ2-3; CDR3aa: AWETGGGTDTQY
v_gene: TRBV2; j_gene: TRBJ2-7; CDR3aa: ASRLVSYEQY
v_gene: TRBV4-2; j_gene: TRBJ2-7; CDR3aa: ASSQDSAGGGEQY
v_gene: TRBV1; j_gene: TRBJ2-7; CDR3aa: TSSQGAGQNQTYEQY
v_gene: TRBV9; j_gene: TRBJ2-3; CDR3aa: ASTRTSGSSDTQY
v_gene: TRBV6-1; j_gene: TRBJ1-5; CDR3aa: ASRWKGGQPQH
v_gene: TRBV6-6; j_gene: TRBJ2-3; CDR3aa: ASSYQPGLAGDTQY
v_gene: TRBV10-3; j_gene: TRBJ2-2; CDR3aa: AISDGRGDGELF
v_gene: TRBV28; j_gene: TRBJ1-2; CDR3aa: ASSLSGEGSNYGYT
v_gene: TRBV30; j_gene: TRBJ1-6; CDR3aa: AWRADNGNSPLH